A few counts support the clone carrying this T cell receptor beta chain. Antigen: not known. This sample was included in a study of beta chain features in type 1 diabetes. Study-level results: PCR might pick shorter templates more often, in the same way for patients and controls. The study left unresolved whether HLA type influences TCRB rearrangement. A cDNA-based sequencing approach could over-represent cells with high TCR expression.

Deletions cut 4 bases from V and 8 bases from J, with 17 bases between. The CDR3 is 15 residues long. The V gene's germline CDR1 is KGHSH and CDR2 LQKENI. One heparinised draw of blood, averaging about 116 mL, came from each donor. What was sequenced were expressed TCRB transcripts, since all of the isolated RNA had been reverse transcribed. Libraries were prepared by immunoSEQ multiplex PCR; TCRdb keeps only in-frame clonotypes and omits some of them. The sample records roughly 370,000 clones, approximately 15% being singletons. Specimen: naive CD4+ T cells from blood. The chain joins TRBV18 to TRBJ1-4; possibly TRBD1 for D (5 bases). This TCR was recovered from a man in his thirties or forties in good health. CDR3 amino acids: CASSHGRDVGEKLFF. CDR3 nucleotides: TGTGCCAGCTCACACGGAAGGGACGTTGGCGAAAAACTGTTTTTT.